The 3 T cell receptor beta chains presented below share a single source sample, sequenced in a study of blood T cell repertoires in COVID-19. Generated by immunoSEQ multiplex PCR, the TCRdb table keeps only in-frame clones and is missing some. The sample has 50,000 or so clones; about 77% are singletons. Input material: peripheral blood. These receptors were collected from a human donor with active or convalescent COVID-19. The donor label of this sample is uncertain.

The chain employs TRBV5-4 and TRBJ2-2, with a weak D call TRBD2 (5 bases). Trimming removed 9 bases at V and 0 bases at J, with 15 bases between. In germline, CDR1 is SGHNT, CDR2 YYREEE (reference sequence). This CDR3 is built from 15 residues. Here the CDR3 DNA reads TGTGCCATGCGTCGTCGGGGTCCGAACACCGGGGAGCTGTTTTTT. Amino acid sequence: CAMRRRGPNTGELFF.

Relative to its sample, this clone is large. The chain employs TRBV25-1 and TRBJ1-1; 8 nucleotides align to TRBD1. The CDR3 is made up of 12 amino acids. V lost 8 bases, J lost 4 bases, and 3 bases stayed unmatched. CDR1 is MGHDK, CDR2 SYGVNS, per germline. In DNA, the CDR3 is TGTGCCAGCCGCACAGGGGGCACTGAAGCTTTCTTT. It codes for CASRTGGTEAFF. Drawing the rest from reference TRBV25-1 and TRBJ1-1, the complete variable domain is EADIYQTPRYLVIGTGKKITLECSQTMGHDKMYWYQQDPGMELHLIHYSYGVNSTEKGDLSSESTVSRIRTEHFPLTLESARPSHTSQYLCASRTGGTEAFFGQGTRLTVV.

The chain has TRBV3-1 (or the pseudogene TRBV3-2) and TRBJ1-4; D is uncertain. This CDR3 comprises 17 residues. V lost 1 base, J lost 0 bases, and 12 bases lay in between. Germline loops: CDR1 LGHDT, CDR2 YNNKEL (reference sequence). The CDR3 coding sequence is TGTGCCAGCAGCCAAGTTGTCACAGCGGCAACTAATGAAAAACTGTTTTTT. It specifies CASSQVVTAATNEKLFF.